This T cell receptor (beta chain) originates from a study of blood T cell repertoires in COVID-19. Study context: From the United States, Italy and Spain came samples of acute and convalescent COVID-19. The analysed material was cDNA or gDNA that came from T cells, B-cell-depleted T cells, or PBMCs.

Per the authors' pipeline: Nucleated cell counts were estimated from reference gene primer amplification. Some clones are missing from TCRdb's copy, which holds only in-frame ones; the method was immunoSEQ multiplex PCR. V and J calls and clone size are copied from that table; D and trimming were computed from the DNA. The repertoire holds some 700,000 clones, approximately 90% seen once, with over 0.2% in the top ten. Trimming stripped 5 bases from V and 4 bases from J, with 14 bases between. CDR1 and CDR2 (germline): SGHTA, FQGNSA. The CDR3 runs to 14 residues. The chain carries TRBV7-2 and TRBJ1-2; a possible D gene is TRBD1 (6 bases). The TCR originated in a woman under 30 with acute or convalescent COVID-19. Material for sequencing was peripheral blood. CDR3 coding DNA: TGTGCCAGCAGCCTCAGACAGGCAGTCTATGGCTACACCTTC. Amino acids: CASSLRQAVYGYTF.